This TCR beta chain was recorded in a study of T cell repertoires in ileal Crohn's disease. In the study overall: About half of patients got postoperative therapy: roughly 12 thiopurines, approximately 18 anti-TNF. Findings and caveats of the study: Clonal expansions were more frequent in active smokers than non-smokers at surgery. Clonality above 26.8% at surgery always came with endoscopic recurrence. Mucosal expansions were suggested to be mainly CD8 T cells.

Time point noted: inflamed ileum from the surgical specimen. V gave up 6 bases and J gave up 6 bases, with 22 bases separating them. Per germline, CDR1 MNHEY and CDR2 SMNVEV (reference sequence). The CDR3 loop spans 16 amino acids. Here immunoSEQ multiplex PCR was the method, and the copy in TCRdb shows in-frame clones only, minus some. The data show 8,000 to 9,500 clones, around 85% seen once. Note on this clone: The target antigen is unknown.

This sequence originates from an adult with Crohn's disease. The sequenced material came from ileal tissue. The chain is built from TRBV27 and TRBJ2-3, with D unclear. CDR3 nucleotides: TGTGCCAGCAGCCCTCTGGAGAGCCTAGGTCACGATACGCAGTATTTT. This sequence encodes CASSPLESLGHDTQYF.